One sample yielded the 11 T cell receptor beta chains listed below, sequenced in a study of cytomegalovirus exposure and HLA in healthy donors. PCR primers comprised 60 Vbeta and 13 Jbeta primers. The method was immunoSEQ multiplex PCR; TCRdb's version includes in-frame clones alone and lacks a portion of them. The table includes 140,000 to 150,000 clones, 70% to 85% detected once. Source material: PBMCs. The receptor source for this set is an older woman in good health and CMV-seropositive.

The chain has TRBV5-4 and TRBJ1-1, with a possible D match to TRBD1 (5 bases). The CDR3 has 13 residues. Trimming took 4 bases from V and 4 from J, leaving 11 bases between them. CDR1 is SGHNT, CDR2 YYREEE, per germline (reference sequence). CDR3 sequence: CASSQGPSTEAFF. CDR3 DNA sequence: TGTGCCAGCAGCCAGGGCCCGAGCACTGAAGCTTTCTTT. Looking up the rest from reference TRBV5-4 and TRBJ1-1 gives the full variable domain: ETGVTQSPTHLIKTRGQQVTLRCSSQSGHNTVSWYQQALGQGPQFIFQYYREEENGRGNFPPRFSGLQFPNYSSELNVNALELDDSALYLCASSQGPSTEAFFGQGTRLTVV.

V usage is TRBV7-9 and J usage is TRBJ2-7; 13 bases are a match to TRBD2. CDR3 length equals 16 residues. V shed 3 bases and J 6 bases; nucleotides not matched to a gene: 8. Germline CDR1 is SEHNR and CDR2 is FQNEAQ (reference sequence). The CDR3 loop is CASSLGLAGSYREQYF. CDR3 in DNA: TGTGCCAGCAGCTTGGGACTAGCGGGATCCTACCGCGAGCAGTACTTC. The whole variable domain, remainder taken from reference TRBV7-9 and TRBJ2-7, is DTGVSQNPRHKITKRGQNVTFRCDPISEHNRLYWYRQTLGQGPEFLTYFQNEAQLEKSRLLSDRFSAERPKGSFSTLEIQRTEQGDSAMYLCASSLGLAGSYREQYFGPGTRLTVT.

The gene calls are TRBV19 and TRBJ2-1, with TRBD1 matching 12 bases. Germline V gives CDR1 LNHDA, CDR2 SQIVND (reference sequence). The CDR3 covers 17 residues. The V gene end was trimmed by 7 bases and the J gene end by 4 bases; junction bases not matched to a gene: 11. The CDR3 nucleotides read TGTGCCAGTACGGGACAGGGGGCACTAGCGGGGTACAATGAGCAGTTCTTC. This sequence encodes CASTGQGALAGYNEQFF.

This clone is medium-sized (0.01 to 0.1%) within its sample. The gene calls are TRBV19 and TRBJ2-7, with D perhaps matching TRBD2 (6 bases). The CDR3 totals 14 residues. Between the trimmed V and J ends, which lost 6 bases and 0 bases, there was a span of 12 bases. The germline gives CDR1 LNHDA, CDR2 SQIVND (reference sequence). For the CDR3, the DNA is TGTGCCAGTAGCCCCAGGGAGGACTCCTACGAGCAGTACTTC. Its protein product is CASSPREDSYEQYF.

The chain carries TRBV19 and TRBJ2-6; TRBD1 matches at 8 bases. Germline V CDR1 and CDR2: LNHDA, SQIVND (reference sequence). V was clipped by 5 bases and J by 4 bases; unmatched bases: 13. CDR3 length: 18 residues. As DNA, the CDR3 is TGTGCCAGTAGTCTCGGACAGGGAGGTTGGTACGGGGCCAACGTCCTGACTTTC. It specifies CASSLGQGGWYGANVLTF.

This chain joins TRBV19 and TRBJ2-3, with 8 nucleotides matching TRBD2. J lost 5 bases, V lost 1 base, and 2 bases had no gene match. Germline V gene data show CDR1 as LNHDA and CDR2 as SQIVND (reference sequence). The CDR3 consists of 14 residues. CDR3 protein: CASSIAGGQDTQYF. Here the CDR3 DNA reads TGTGCCAGTAGTATAGCGGGAGGGCAAGATACGCAGTATTTT.

V gene TRBV5-6 combines with J gene TRBJ2-7, with a tentative D call TRBD1 (6 bases). Per germline, CDR1 SGHDT and CDR2 YYEEEE. V shed 0 bases and J shed 0 bases, with 10 bases lying between them. This CDR3 contains 15 residues. CDR3 coding DNA: TGTGCCAGCAGCTTGGGTGACAGGAGCTCCTACGAGCAGTACTTC. Amino acids: CASSLGDRSSYEQYF.

The chain links TRBV30 to TRBJ2-2; perhaps TRBD1 as D (6 bases). In germline, CDR1 is GTSNPN, CDR2 SVGIG (reference sequence). Between the trimmed V and J ends, which lost 4 bases and 8 bases, there was a span of 20 bases. This CDR3 has 15 amino acids. CDR3 DNA sequence: TGTGCCTGGAATCTCGTGGGGGCCGGGGAGGGGGAGCTGTTTTTT. Amino acid sequence: CAWNLVGAGEGELFF.

This rearrangement joins TRBV5-1 to TRBJ2-6; tentatively, D is TRBD2 (6 bases). V was clipped by 4 bases and J by 0 bases, with 17 bases between them. CDR3 length: 18 amino acids. Germline V gene sequence: CDR1 SGHRS, CDR2 YFSETQ. The CDR3 region has the DNA TGCGCCAGCAGCACCTCCCCTAGCGCTCCCTCTGGGGCCAACGTCCTGACTTTC. Its translation is CASSTSPSAPSGANVLTF.

The rearrangement uses TRBV7-2 and TRBJ2-5; 13 bases agree with TRBD2. V lost 3 bases and J lost 2; bases outside the gene matches: 6. The CDR3 runs 17 residues. Germline-derived CDR1 and CDR2 are SGHTA and FQGNSA. CDR3 sequence: CASSFPKLAGGQETQYF. The CDR3 nucleotides are TGTGCCAGCAGCTTCCCGAAACTAGCGGGAGGGCAAGAGACCCAGTACTTC.

The J gene is TRBJ2-3, the V gene TRBV9, with 14 bases lining up with TRBD2. This CDR3 spans 16 amino acids. V shed 4 bases, J shed 6 bases, and the junction held 7 bases outside the gene matches. Per germline, CDR1 SGDLS and CDR2 YYNGEE. The CDR3 DNA sequence: TGTGCCAGCAGCACTGGGACTAGCGGGAGATGGGATACGCAGTATTTT. Its protein is CASSTGTSGRWDTQYF.